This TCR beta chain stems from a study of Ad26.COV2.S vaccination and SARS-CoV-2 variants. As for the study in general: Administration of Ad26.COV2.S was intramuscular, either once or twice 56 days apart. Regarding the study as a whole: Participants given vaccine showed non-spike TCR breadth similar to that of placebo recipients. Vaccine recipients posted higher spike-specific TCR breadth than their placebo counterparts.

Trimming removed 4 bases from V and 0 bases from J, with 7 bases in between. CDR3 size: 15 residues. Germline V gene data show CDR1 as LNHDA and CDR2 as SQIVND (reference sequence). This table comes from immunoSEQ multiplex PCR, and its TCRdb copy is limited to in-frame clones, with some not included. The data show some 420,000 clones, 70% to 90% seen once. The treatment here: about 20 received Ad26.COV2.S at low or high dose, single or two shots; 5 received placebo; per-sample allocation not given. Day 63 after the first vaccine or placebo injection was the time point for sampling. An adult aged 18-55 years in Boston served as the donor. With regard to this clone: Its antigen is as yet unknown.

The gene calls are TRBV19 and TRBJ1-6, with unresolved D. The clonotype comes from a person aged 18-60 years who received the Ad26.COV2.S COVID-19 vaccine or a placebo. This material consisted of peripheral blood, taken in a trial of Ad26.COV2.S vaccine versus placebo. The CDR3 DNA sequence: TGTGCCAGTAGTACCACAATCTCCTATAATTCACCCCTCCACTTT. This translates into CASSTTISYNSPLHF. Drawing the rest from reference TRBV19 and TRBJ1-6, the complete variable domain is DGGITQSPKYLFRKEGQNVTLSCEQNLNHDAMYWYRQDPGQGLRLIYYSQIVNDFQKGDIAEGYSVSREKKESFPLTVTSAQKNPTAFYLCASSTTISYNSPLHFGNGTRLTVT.